This TCR beta chain originates from a study of brain T cells in children with intractable seizures (dated by TCRdb to the early 2020s). About the full investigation: Resected brain tissue from 53 pediatric epilepsy surgery cases was initially screened for immune gene transcripts with a NanoString immunology panel. Among the roughly twelve selected surgery cases, eight also had pre-surgery blood sequenced, leaving four with brain tissue only.

In the germline V gene (reference sequence), CDR1 corresponds to LGHDT and CDR2 to YNNKEL. V gives up 0 bases and J gives up 5 bases, and the segment between their germline ends measures 11 bases. The CDR3 contains 15 residues, cysteine and phenylalanine counted. The sequence is cut down to CDR3 DNA, 45 bases in frame from base 1. TCR beta chain sequences were generated from genomic DNA using the immunoSEQ assay. In the paper's pipeline: CDR3 sequences that did not begin with the conserved framework cysteine at position 104 were removed by hand. To get clonality, the normalized Shannon's Diversity Index was subtracted from one, giving values from 0 (maximal diversity) to 1 (oligoclonal). Differences in the frequency of the same CDR3 between samples, such as brain versus blood, were assessed with chi-squared comparison-of-proportions tests. Public clonotypes were identified by searching immuneACCESS, and similarity to known antiviral clonotypes was assessed with the VDJdb browser. The immuneACCESS repertoire file appears here via TCRdb, limited to in-frame rearrangements. These files lack a portion of the clones; in checked studies, under half of the deficit traces to unresolved V genes, and the cause of the others is not known. Clone size and the V and J calls come from that table; the DNA yielded D and trimming. The sample data list 60,000 to 85,000 clones, and about 93% of these were observed just once. Roughly 1.5% of the sample rests with the top ten.

On this clone itself: What this receptor recognizes is not known. No much larger clone is present one base from it, and per-base qualities are unavailable.

Explained via the paper, the time point label denotes: resected brain tissue, or blood drawn just prior to surgery. The surgery cases with the highest brain T cell transcript signatures were chosen for TCR beta chain sequencing of brain tissue, and also of blood when blood was available. Patients had been treated with at least one anti-epileptic drug before surgery. TCR-sequenced patients were children with drug-resistant epilepsy due to tuberous sclerosis complex, focal cortical dysplasia, Rasmussen encephalitis or hemimegalencephaly. The Monarch genomic DNA purification kit was used to extract bulk genomic DNA from unsorted brain tissue and from whole blood. The study at large found these results: Viral specificity was inferred only from CDR3 sequence similarity, and patients' HCMV serostatus was unknown. Because sequencing depth differed between pre- and post-surgery blood, the absence of clones from the pre-surgery sample may reflect undersampling.

The TCR was taken from a boy under three years old with tuberous sclerosis and intractable seizures. The sequence joins TRBV3-1 (or the pseudogene TRBV3-2) to TRBJ2-1; a confident D gene designation cannot be given. The source was peripheral blood, collected at surgery. The DNA sequence reads TGTGCCAGCAGCCAAGATCAAATTAAGGACAATGAGCAGTTCTTC. The translation is CASSQDQIKDNEQFF.